The rows below give T cell receptor beta chains drawn from one sample of a study of T cells after yellow fever vaccination. TCRdb fed the 5' RACE reads into MiXCR, producing one record per CDR3 protein. The repertoire holds 320,000 or so distinct CDR3 sequences, approximately 8% seen once, with approximately 18% in the top ten. The specimen was PBMCs, collected approximately 40 days after the first yellow fever vaccination. Source of these receptors: a man younger than 30 who received the YFV17D yellow fever vaccine. Each CDR3 is given with its conserved first and last residue. The D gene is left open where the match is weak. Not every row has a clone size; where given, it reads once, few, many or a size class.

clone size	D gene	V gene	J gene	CDR3 DNA	CDR3 protein
NA	NA	TRBV12-3/TRBV12-4	TRBJ1-1	TGTGCCTTCAGTTTACCCCCGACGGGCCTCATCGTGAACACTGAAGCTTTCTTT	CAFSLPPTGLIVNTEAFF
many	NA	TRBV6-5	TRBJ2-1	TGTGCCAGCAGTTATTCCAATAACAATGAGCAGTTCTTC	CASSYSNNNEQFF
few	NA	TRBV20-1	TRBJ1-1	TGCAGTGCTAGAGAGTTATTACAGGGAGTTGACACTGAAGCTTTCTTT	CSARELLQGVDTEAFF
NA	NA	TRBV5-6	TRBJ2-7	TGTGCCAGCAGCTTGGCAGGGGTCCGCTACGAGCAGTACTTC	CASSLAGVRYEQYF
NA	TRBD2	TRBV7-2	TRBJ2-3	TGTGCCAGCAGCTCATCTAGCGGGGGGTACACAGATACGCAGTATTTT	CASSSSSGGYTDTQYF
NA	TRBD1	TRBV29-1	TRBJ2-7	TGCAGCGCTTACTCCGGGACAGCCTACGAGCAGTACTTC	CSAYSGTAYEQYF
few	TRBD1	TRBV19	TRBJ1-2	TGTGCCAGTAGGACAGGGTCGGAGGACTATGGCTACACCTTC	CASRTGSEDYGYTF
NA	TRBD2	TRBV10-2	TRBJ2-5	TGCGCCAGCAGTGACCGAGGCGGGGGGTCCGAGACCCAGTACTTC	CASSDRGGGSETQYF
many	NA	TRBV20-1	TRBJ1-2	TGCAGTGCTAGAGATCCCGGACAGCTTCAGACCTTC	CSARDPGQLQTF
many	TRBD2	TRBV10-3	TRBJ2-2	TGTGCCAGCCGGGCTAGCGGGGCGGCAGGCACCGGGGAGCTGTTTTTT	CASRASGAAGTGELFF
few	NA	TRBV11-2	TRBJ2-3	TGTGCCAGCAGCTTACGTAACGGATTTAAAGATACGCAGTATTTT	CASSLRNGFKDTQYF
few	NA	TRBV20-1	TRBJ1-2	TGCAGTGCCCGACCTTTAGGTCGGGGCTATGGCTACACCTTC	CSARPLGRGYGYTF
few	NA	TRBV20-1	TRBJ2-3	TGCAGTGCTCCCCGTAGCGGATTCGGAGATACGCAGTATTTT	CSAPRSGFGDTQYF
few	TRBD1	TRBV27	TRBJ1-1	TGTGCCAGCAGCTTATACCACCCAGGGACAGAGAACACTGAAGCTTTCTTT	CASSLYHPGTENTEAFF
few	NA	TRBV5-1	TRBJ2-7	TGCGCCAGCAGCGGCACGATAGGGGTTATAGACGAGCAGTACTTC	CASSGTIGVIDEQYF
NA	NA	TRBV4-3	TRBJ1-2	TGCGCCAGCAGCCCAAACGGAGGGCTGGGCTATGGCTACACCTTC	CASSPNGGLGYGYTF
many	TRBD2	TRBV9	TRBJ2-2	TGTGCCAGCAGCTCCAGGACTAGCGGGGGGCCCGGGGAGCTGTTTTTT	CASSSRTSGGPGELFF
few	NA	TRBV5-4	TRBJ2-4	TGTGCCAGCAGCTTGGCCAGGGAACAACTAAACATTCAGTACTTC	CASSLAREQLNIQYF
NA	TRBD2	TRBV4-3	TRBJ2-7	TGCGCCAGCAGCCAAGATGCTAGCGGCAGCTCCTACGAGCAGTACTTC	CASSQDASGSSYEQYF
NA	NA	TRBV20-1	TRBJ2-3	TGCAGTGCTAGTTCGAGGGACGGTACTACAGATACGCAGTATTTT	CSASSRDGTTDTQYF
few	NA	TRBV4-3	TRBJ2-2	TGCGCCAGCAGCCTGCGGGTAGCACACACCGGGGAGCTGTTTTTT	CASSLRVAHTGELFF
many	NA	TRBV4-1	TRBJ1-6	TGCGCCAGCGGAAGTTATAATTCACCCCTCCACTTT	CASGSYNSPLHF
many	TRBD2	TRBV7-2	TRBJ2-1	TGTGCCAGCAGCCCCCGGGGACTAGCGGGGAATGAGCAGTTCTTC	CASSPRGLAGNEQFF
NA	NA	TRBV12-3/TRBV12-4	TRBJ1-1	TGTGCCAGCAGCCCCGCATTGGTCTATGAAGCTTTCTTT	CASSPALVYEAFF
few	NA	TRBV4-3	TRBJ2-1	TGCGCCAGCAGCCAGCCCCTTGGACCCGAACGTCAGGAGCAGTTCTTC	CASSQPLGPERQEQFF
NA	NA	TRBV6-2/TRBV6-3	TRBJ2-2	TGTGCCAGCAGTTCCCTCTTCGGCGGGGAGCTGTTTTTT	CASSSLFGGELFF
few	NA	TRBV7-2	TRBJ2-3	TGTGCCAGCAGAACGTCTTCAGATACGCAGTATTTT	CASRTSSDTQYF
NA	TRBD2	TRBV20-1	TRBJ2-3	TGCAGTGCTAGTTTAGCGGGGCGTAGCACAGATACGCAGTATTTT	CSASLAGRSTDTQYF